This T cell receptor beta chain emerged from a study of T-cell reconstitution after alpha-beta-depleted transplantation in children (dated by TCRdb to the mid-2010s). In the study overall: The study quantitatively tracked T-cell immune reconstitution after TCRalphabeta/CD19-depleted allogeneic hematopoietic cell transplantation in children using TCR repertoire profiling. What the study reported, not specific to this receptor: In some patients, high TCRbeta diversity at day 60 was attributed to recipient T cells and intrathymic progenitors that had survived conditioning. Apparently early alphabetaT-cell count recovery about two months after transplant reportedly relied on only several hundred rapidly expanded clones derived from non-depleted graft cells. Hyperexpanded clone frequencies declined over subsequent months; after one year, T-cell counts and TCRbeta diversity were mostly attributed to newly produced T cells.

To prepare the library, PCR was applied. The sequencer was an Illumina HiSeq 2500. TCR libraries were prepared with molecular barcoding, using unique molecular identifiers to normalize TCRbeta repertoire quantification. TCRdb redid the processing of the public reads, applying fastp at Q25 and MiXCR, and retained in-frame beta chains. Every entry covers one CDR3 protein and lists the most common genes and DNA from its rows. For this sample there are roughly 98,000 distinct CDR3 sequences; about a sixth appear just once. About 18% of the sample is in the top ten clones. The germline V gene (reference sequence) gives CDR1 as DFQATT and CDR2 as SNEGSKA. Including cysteine and phenylalanine, the CDR3 has 11 amino acids. CDR3 DNA only is kept here, 33 bases in frame from base 1. V is reduced by 6 bases and J by 5 bases, leaving a spacing of 10 bases between them. About this clonotype itself: This receptor's antigen is unknown. There are no base qualities to consult, and no much larger clone falls within one base.

The treatment or condition tag for this specimen amounts to: allogeneic hematopoietic cell transplantation with graft depleted of TCRalphabeta T cells and CD19 B cells. Transplant recipients were children who received TCRalphabeta/CD19-depleted allogeneic hematopoietic cell grafts. The specimen was PBMCs, mostly from graft donor cells, collected 180 days after TCRalphabeta/CD19-depleted stem cell transplant. The sequence is built from TRBV20-1 and TRBJ2-5; 5 matching bases give a weak D call of TRBD1. This clonotype was obtained from a male patient under 10 years old who had a stem cell transplant for acute lymphoblastic leukemia, so the T cells may come from the graft donor. At the DNA level, the sequence is TGCAGTGCAACAGGCCTGGAGACCCAGTACTTC. It translates to CSATGLETQYF.